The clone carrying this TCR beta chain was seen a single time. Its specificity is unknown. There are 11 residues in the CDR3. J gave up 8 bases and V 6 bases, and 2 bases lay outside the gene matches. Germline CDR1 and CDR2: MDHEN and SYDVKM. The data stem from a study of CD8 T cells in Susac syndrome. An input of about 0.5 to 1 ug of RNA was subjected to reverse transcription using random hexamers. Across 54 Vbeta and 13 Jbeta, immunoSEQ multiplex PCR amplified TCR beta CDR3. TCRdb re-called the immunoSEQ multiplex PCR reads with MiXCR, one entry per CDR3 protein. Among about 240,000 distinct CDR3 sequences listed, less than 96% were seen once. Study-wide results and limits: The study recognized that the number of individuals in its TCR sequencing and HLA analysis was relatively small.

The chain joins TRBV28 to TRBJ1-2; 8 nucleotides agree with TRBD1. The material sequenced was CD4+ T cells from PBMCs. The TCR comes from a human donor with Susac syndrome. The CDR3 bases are TGTGCCAGCAGACAGGGGGTCGGCTACACCTTC. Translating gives CASRQGVGYTF.